These 11 T cell receptor beta chains were sequenced from one sample in a study of memory CD4+ T cells and cytomegalovirus serostatus. Single viable CD3+CD4+CD8-CD45RO+ cells were sorted as the memory CD4+ T cells. The repertoire was sequenced with immunoSEQ multiplex PCR; TCRdb's copy has only in-frame clones and lacks some. The data hold 55,000 to 75,000 clones, with 75% to 90% observed a single time. The source material was memory CD4+ T cells from blood. The receptors were sampled from an adult in good health and CMV-seronegative.

The chain is built from TRBV9 and TRBJ2-3; unclear D gene. Germline lookup yields CDR1 SGDLS and CDR2 YYNGEE. Deletions cut 3 bases from V and 3 bases from J, with 14 bases between. The CDR3 runs to 15 residues. The CDR3 protein is CASSETPGPTDTQYF. Written as DNA, the CDR3 is TGTGCCAGCAGCGAGACTCCCGGACCTACAGATACGCAGTATTTT.

The chain carries TRBV6-6 and TRBJ2-7; 7 positions agree with TRBD2. The junction had 3 bases not matched to a gene; V was cut back by 8 bases and J by 5 bases. The germline V gene encodes CDR1 MNHNY and CDR2 SVGAGI (reference sequence). This CDR3 comprises 11 residues. CDR3 nucleotides: TGTGCCAGCCGGACTAGGGACGAGCAGTACTTC. The encoded protein is CASRTRDEQYF.

This sequence joins TRBV4-2 and TRBJ2-1; 8 bases agree with TRBD2. Germline CDR1 reads LGHNA; CDR2 reads YNFKEQ. CDR3 length: 17 residues. J gave up 3 bases and V 0 bases, and 7 bases lay outside the gene matches. The CDR3 region has the DNA TGTGCCAGCAGCCAAGATACCAGCGGGGGTTTCTACAATGAGCAGTTCTTC. Protein product: CASSQDTSGGFYNEQFF.

The chain joins TRBV5-1 to TRBJ2-5; D may correspond to TRBD1 or TRBD2 (5 bases each). This CDR3 has 16 residues. From germline, CDR1 is SGHRS and CDR2 YFSETQ. The V gene lost 1 base and the J gene lost 3 bases, with 16 bases spanning the gap. The DNA for the CDR3 is TGCGCCAGCAGCTTGTTCGGGAACGTGGGGGAAGAGACCCAGTACTTC. Protein sequence: CASSLFGNVGEETQYF.

The chain is built from TRBV29-1 and TRBJ1-2; TRBD1 aligns across 9 bases. The CDR3 runs 13 residues. The ends lost 4 bases at V and 5 bases at J; junction bases unmatched: 5. The V gene's germline CDR1 is SQVTM and CDR2 ANQGSEA. CDR3 loop: CSVVPDRGYGYTF. The DNA for the CDR3 is TGCAGCGTTGTCCCCGACAGGGGGTATGGCTACACCTTC. Looking up the rest from reference TRBV29-1 and TRBJ1-2 gives the full variable domain: SAVISQKPSRDICQRGTSLTIQCQVDSQVTMMFWYRQQPGQSLTLIATANQGSEATYESGFVIDKFPISRPNLTFSTLTVSNMSPEDSSIYLCSVVPDRGYGYTFGSGTRLTVV.

CDR3 DNA sequence: TGTGCCAGCAGTTACGAAGGACGGACCTATAATTCACCCCTCCACTTT. It specifies CASSYEGRTYNSPLHF. The genes are TRBV6-5 and TRBJ1-6; D gene unclear. Germline V gene lookup returns CDR1 MNHEY and CDR2 SVGAGI. Deletions cut 2 bases from V and 2 bases from J, with 10 bases between. CDR3 length: 16 amino acids.

The table lists this clone with a count of one. The V and J genes are TRBV2 and TRBJ2-7, with D possibly TRBD1 on 6 matching bases. V lost 4 bases to trimming and J lost 2 bases, with 9 bases between them. Germline CDR1 reads SNHLY; CDR2 reads FYNNEI. The CDR3 extends over 13 amino acids. The CDR3 DNA sequence: TGTGCCAGCAGTGCGGGACAAACCTACGAGCAGTACTTC. Translating gives CASSAGQTYEQYF.

V usage is TRBV6-5 and J usage is TRBJ2-7; maybe TRBD2 (5 bases). CDR1 and CDR2 (germline): MNHEY, SVGAGI. This CDR3 is 13 amino acids long. V gave up 5 bases and J gave up 3 bases, with 11 bases separating them. CDR3 protein: CASSLRVNYEQYF. The CDR3 coding sequence is TGTGCCAGCAGTCTGAGGGTGAACTACGAGCAGTACTTC.

The chain employs TRBV9 and TRBJ2-4; D perhaps matches TRBD2 (7 bases). From germline, CDR1 is SGDLS and CDR2 YYNGEE. The CDR3 spans 14 residues. V lost 3 bases, J lost 8 bases, and 15 bases lay in between. In DNA, the CDR3 is TGTGCCAGCAGCGCCCTACAGGGAGGGCACATTCAGTACTTC. Translating gives CASSALQGGHIQYF.

The chain combines TRBV11-2 with TRBJ2-7; D remains unclear. The V gene's germline CDR1 is SGHAT and CDR2 FQNNGV. V lost 4 bases and J 3 bases, leaving 10 bases between the germline ends. The CDR3 has 13 residues. CDR3 DNA: TGTGCCAGCAGCTCCCACTGGCTCTACGAGCAGTACTTC. Translation gives CASSSHWLYEQYF. Based on the CDR3 plus reference TRBV11-2 and TRBJ2-7, the full variable domain is EAGVAQSPRYKIIEKRQSVAFWCNPISGHATLYWYQQILGQGPKLLIQFQNNGVVDDSQLPKDRFSAERLKGVDSTLKIQPAKLEDSAVYLCASSSHWLYEQYFGPGTRLTVT.

V gene TRBV7-3 combines with J gene TRBJ2-5; possibly TRBD1 or TRBD2 for D (7 bases each). The CDR3 sequence is 15 residues long. Per the germline V gene, CDR1 is SGHTA and CDR2 is FQGTGA. V was cut by 5 bases and J by 2 bases, with 15 bases left in between. CDR3 residues: CASSGGGGRQETQYF. The CDR3 nucleotides are TGTGCCAGCAGCGGGGGAGGGGGCAGACAAGAGACCCAGTACTTC. The variable domain in full, with the rest retrieved from reference TRBV7-3 and TRBJ2-5, is GAGVSQTPSNKVTEKGKYVELRCDPISGHTALYWYRQSLGQGPEFLIYFQGTGAADDSGLPNDRFFAVRPEGSVSTLKIQRTERGDSAVYLCASSGGGGRQETQYFGPGTRLLVL.